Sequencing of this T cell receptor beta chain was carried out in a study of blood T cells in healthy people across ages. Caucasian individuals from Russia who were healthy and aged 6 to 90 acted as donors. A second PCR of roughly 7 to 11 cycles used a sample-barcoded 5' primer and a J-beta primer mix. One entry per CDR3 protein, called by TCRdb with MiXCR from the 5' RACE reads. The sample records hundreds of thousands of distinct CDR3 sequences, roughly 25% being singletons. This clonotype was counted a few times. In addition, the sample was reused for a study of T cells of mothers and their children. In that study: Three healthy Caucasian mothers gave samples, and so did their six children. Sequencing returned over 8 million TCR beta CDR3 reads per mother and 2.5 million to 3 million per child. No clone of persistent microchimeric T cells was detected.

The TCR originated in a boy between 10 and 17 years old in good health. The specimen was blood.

The DNA for the CDR3 is TGTGCTAGTGGGGAGAGAGGCGAGCAGTACTTC. It yields the protein CASGERGEQYF. The chain couples TRBV12-5 to TRBJ2-7, with unresolved D. In germline, CDR1 is LGHNT, CDR2 FRNRAP. V lost 6 bases, J lost 6 bases, and 9 bases lay in between. CDR3 length: 11 residues.